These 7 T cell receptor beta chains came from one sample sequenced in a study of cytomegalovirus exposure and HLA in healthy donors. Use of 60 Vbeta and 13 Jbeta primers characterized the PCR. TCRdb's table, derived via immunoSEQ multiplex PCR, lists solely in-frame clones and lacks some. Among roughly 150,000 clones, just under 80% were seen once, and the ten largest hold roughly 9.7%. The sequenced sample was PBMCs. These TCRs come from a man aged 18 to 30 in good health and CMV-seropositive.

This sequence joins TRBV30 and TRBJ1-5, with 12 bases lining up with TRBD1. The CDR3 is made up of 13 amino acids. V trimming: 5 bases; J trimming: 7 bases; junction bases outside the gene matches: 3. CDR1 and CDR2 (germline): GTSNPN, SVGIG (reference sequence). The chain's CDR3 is CAWGDRGRQPQHF. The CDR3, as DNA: TGTGCCTGGGGGGACAGGGGGCGGCAGCCCCAGCATTTT.

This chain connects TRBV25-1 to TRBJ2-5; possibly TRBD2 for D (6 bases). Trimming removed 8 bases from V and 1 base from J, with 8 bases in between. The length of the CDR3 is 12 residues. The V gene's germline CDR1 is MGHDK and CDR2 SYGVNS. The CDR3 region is CASGGAQETQYF. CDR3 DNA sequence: TGTGCCAGCGGAGGGGCCCAAGAGACCCAGTACTTC.

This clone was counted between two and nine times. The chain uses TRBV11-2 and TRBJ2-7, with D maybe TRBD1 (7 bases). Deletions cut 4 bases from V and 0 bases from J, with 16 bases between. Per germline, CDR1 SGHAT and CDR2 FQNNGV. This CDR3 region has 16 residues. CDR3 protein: CASSSNRGLSSYEQYF. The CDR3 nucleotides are TGTGCCAGCAGCTCAAACAGGGGACTGAGCTCCTACGAGCAGTACTTC.

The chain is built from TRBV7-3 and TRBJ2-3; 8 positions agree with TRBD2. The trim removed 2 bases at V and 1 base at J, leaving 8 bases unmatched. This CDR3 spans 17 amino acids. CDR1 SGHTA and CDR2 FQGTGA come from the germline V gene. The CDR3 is CASSLRGTSPGTDTQYF. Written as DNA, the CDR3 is TGTGCCAGCAGCTTACGGGGGACTAGTCCTGGCACAGATACGCAGTATTTT. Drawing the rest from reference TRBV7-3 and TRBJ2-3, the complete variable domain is GAGVSQTPSNKVTEKGKYVELRCDPISGHTALYWYRQSLGQGPEFLIYFQGTGAADDSGLPNDRFFAVRPEGSVSTLKIQRTERGDSAVYLCASSLRGTSPGTDTQYFGPGTRLTVL.

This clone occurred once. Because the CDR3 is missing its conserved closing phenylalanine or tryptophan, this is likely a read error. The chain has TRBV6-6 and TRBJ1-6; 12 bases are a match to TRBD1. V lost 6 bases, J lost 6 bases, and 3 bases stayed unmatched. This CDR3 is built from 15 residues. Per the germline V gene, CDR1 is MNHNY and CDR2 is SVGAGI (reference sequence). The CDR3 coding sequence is TGTGCCAGCAGAGGGACAGGGGGCACTAATTCACCCCTCCACCTT. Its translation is CASRGTGGTNSPLHL.

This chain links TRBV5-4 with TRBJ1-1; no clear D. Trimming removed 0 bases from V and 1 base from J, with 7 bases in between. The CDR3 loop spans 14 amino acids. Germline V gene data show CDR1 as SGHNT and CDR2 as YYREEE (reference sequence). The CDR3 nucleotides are TGTGCCAGCAGCTTGGAGCCGGGGAACACTGAAGCTTTCTTT. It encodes CASSLEPGNTEAFF.

CDR3 protein: CASSHDSGGAYNEQFF. The CDR3 DNA follows: TGCGCCAGCAGCCACGACAGTGGGGGGGCCTACAATGAGCAGTTCTTC. The gene calls are TRBV4-1 and TRBJ2-1, with TRBD2 identical over 7 bases. CDR1 is MGHRA and CDR2 is YSYEKL in the germline V gene. The CDR3 covers 16 residues. Trimming took 3 bases from V and 2 from J; bases not matched to a gene: 7.